The 18 T cell receptor beta chains below all came from one sample that was sequenced in a study of CD8+CD57+ T cells in acquired aplastic anemia. For CDR3 and TCR beta VDJ profiling, genomic DNA was the template used. One entry per CDR3 protein results from TCRdb running MiXCR on the reads. The repertoire includes around 400,000 distinct CDR3 sequences, around 72% of them detected once, and 3.5% to 4.5% sits in the top ten. Sequencing was carried out using sorted CD4+, CD8+, or CD8+CD57+ T cells (not recorded which) from PBMCs. Receptor source: a human donor in good health, serving as a control.

The chain is built from TRBV24-1 and TRBJ2-7; no firm D call. CDR3 size: 13 residues. Germline loops: CDR1 KGHDR, CDR2 SFDVKD. Deletions cut 0 bases from V and 5 bases from J, with 7 bases between. The CDR3 DNA reads TGTGCCACCAGTGATTTGTGGTCGGACGAGCAGTACTTC. This sequence encodes CATSDLWSDEQYF.

Regarding this clonotype: Here the CDR3 omits its conserved ending phenylalanine or tryptophan, so a read error is the likely source. No DNA is shown, since the ends of the CDR3 on it are uncertain; the CDR3 is the one TCRdb lists. This CDR3 reads CASSPGTAHNPLL. V usage is TRBV9 and J usage is TRBJ2-1; the D call TRBD1 from the table was never checked on the DNA. The CDR3 has 13 amino acids, counting both end residues. The germline V gene encodes CDR1 SGDLS and CDR2 YYNGEE.

This clonotype came up many times. The rearrangement joins TRBV4-3 to TRBJ2-7; the D gene is possibly TRBD1 (6 bases). This CDR3 region has 15 residues. Between the trimmed V and J ends, which lost 1 base and 5 bases, there was a span of 15 bases. Looked up from germline, CDR1 is LGHNA and CDR2 is YSLEER. The DNA for the CDR3 is TGCGCCAGCAGCCAAGTAACGCAGGGGAAGGACGAGCAGTACTTC. Translating it yields CASSQVTQGKDEQYF.

In DNA form, the CDR3 reads TGTGCCAGCAGCTTGACGGGACAGCCCTACGAGCAGTACTTC. As protein: CASSLTGQPYEQYF. The chain is built from TRBV11-2 and TRBJ2-7; 7 nucleotides match TRBD1. Germline V gene data show CDR1 as SGHAT and CDR2 as FQNNGV. J lost 2 bases, V lost 3 bases, and 4 bases had no gene match. The CDR3 runs 14 residues.

This sequence joins TRBV3-1 and TRBJ2-1; the D is unclear. The V end was cut by 9 bases, the J end by 7 bases, with 16 bases between. The germline V gene encodes CDR1 LGHDT and CDR2 YNNKEL (reference sequence). This CDR3 region has 13 residues. The CDR3 loop is CASTWSMVNEQFF. In DNA form, the CDR3 reads TGTGCCAGTACGTGGTCGATGGTGAATGAGCAGTTCTTC.

This clonotype came up once. The chain uses TRBV9 and TRBJ1-2; perhaps TRBD1 as D (5 bases). Germline values: CDR1 SGDLS, CDR2 YYNGEE. The CDR3 runs to 15 residues. V was trimmed by 2 bases and J by 12 bases, leaving 23 bases between them. In nucleotides, the CDR3 is TGTGCCAGCAGCGTGGGGGGAAAGTTGGTGACTGAAGACACCTTC. Residues: CASSVGGKLVTEDTF.

The chain combines TRBV12-3 or TRBV12-4 with TRBJ2-5; D is perhaps TRBD1 or TRBD2 (5 bases each). The CDR3 totals 15 residues. V lost 5 bases, J lost 8 bases, and 21 bases lay in between. CDR3 region: CASSVVDGAGETQYF. CDR3 bases: TGTGCCAGCAGTGTAGTGGACGGGGCCGGGGAAACCCAGTACTTC.

In this sample, this clonotype turned up many times. V is TRBV7-2 and J is TRBJ1-1; D remains unclear. Trimming took off 0 bases at V and 2 bases at J, with 7 bases between the two ends. Germline V gives CDR1 SGHTA, CDR2 FQGNSA. CDR3 length equals 14 residues. The DNA of the CDR3 is TGTGCCAGCAGCTTAGCGATGGTCAACACTGAAGCTTTCTTT. It is translated as CASSLAMVNTEAFF.

Only one count was recorded for this clonotype. V gene TRBV20-1 combines with J gene TRBJ2-7; TRBD2 aligns across 10 bases. The CDR3 extends over 14 amino acids. Per germline, CDR1 DFQATT and CDR2 SNEGSKA (reference sequence). J lost 4 bases, V lost 7 bases, and 10 bases had no gene match. CDR3: CSVNGSGGAYEQYF. In DNA, the CDR3 is TGCAGTGTTAACGGGAGCGGGGGGGCTTACGAGCAGTACTTC.

To note about this clonotype: Here the CDR3 omits its conserved ending phenylalanine or tryptophan, so a read error is the likely source. No DNA is shown, since the ends of the CDR3 on it are uncertain; the CDR3 is the one TCRdb lists. J is TRBJ2-3 and V is TRBV24-1. A total of 14 residues make up the CDR3, ends included. Germline V lookup: CDR1 KGHDR, CDR2 SFDVKD. The CDR3 protein is CATSETRTGDNKEY.

In regard to this clonotype: No DNA is shown, since the ends of the CDR3 on it are uncertain; the CDR3 is the one TCRdb lists. The chain uses TRBV7-9 and TRBJ1-2. CDR1 is SEHNR, CDR2 FQNEAQ, per germline (reference sequence). The CDR3 is 16 amino acids in total, end residues counted. CDR3 sequence: CASSLAPGDGYTFYTF.

The gene calls are TRBV20-1 and TRBJ2-1; 9 nucleotides agree with TRBD1. Germline CDR1 and CDR2: DFQATT and SNEGSKA (reference sequence). CDR3 length: 16 amino acids. V trimming: 3 bases; J trimming: 4 bases; junction bases outside the gene matches: 10. The DNA for the CDR3 is TGCAGTGCTAGCGACCAAGGACAGGGGTGTTACAATGAGCAGTTCTTC. This gives the protein CSASDQGQGCYNEQFF.

The chain recombines TRBV7-3 with TRBJ1-6; D remains ambiguous. The CDR3 loop spans 15 amino acids. Germline lookup yields CDR1 SGHTA and CDR2 FQGTGA. Trimming removed 2 bases at V and 6 bases at J, with 11 bases between. CDR3: CASSLVKGFNSPLHF. As DNA, the CDR3 is TGTGCCAGCAGCTTAGTCAAGGGTTTTAATTCACCCCTCCACTTT. The entire variable domain, with the rest obtained from reference TRBV7-3 and TRBJ1-6, is as follows: GAGVSQTPSNKVTEKGKYVELRCDPISGHTALYWYRQSLGQGPEFLIYFQGTGAADDSGLPNDRFFAVRPEGSVSTLKIQRTERGDSAVYLCASSLVKGFNSPLHFGNGTRLTVT.

This chain uses TRBV7-2 with TRBJ1-6; D is uncertain. Per the germline V gene, CDR1 is SGHTA and CDR2 is FQGNSA. The CDR3 covers 15 residues. The V and J ends lost 3 bases and 19 bases respectively, with 25 bases between them. CDR3: CASSLAVFGELFFHF. CDR3 coding DNA: TGTGCCAGCAGCTTGGCAGTTTTCGGGGAGCTGTTTTTTCACTTT. The full variable domain, in which reference TRBV7-2 and TRBJ1-6 provide the parts outside the CDR3, is GAGVSQSPSNKVTEKGKDVELRCDPISGHTALYWYRQSLGQGLEFLIYFQGNSAPDKSGLPSDRFSAERTGGSVSTLTIQRTQQEDSAVYLCASSLAVFGELFFHFGNGTRLTVT.

This chain connects TRBV20-1 to TRBJ2-4, with TRBD2 matching 8 bases. V lost 0 bases to trimming and J lost 10 bases; unmatched junction nucleotides: 14. The CDR3 consists of 16 residues. The V gene's germline CDR1 is DFQATT and CDR2 SNEGSKA (reference sequence). The CDR3 here is CSARDTGLAARVIQYF. Here the CDR3 DNA reads TGCAGTGCTAGAGACACAGGACTAGCAGCAAGGGTGATTCAGTACTTC.

This clonotype has ten or more counts. The chain joins TRBV12-5 to TRBJ1-1; D remains ambiguous. This CDR3 is built from 14 residues. Trimming removed 11 bases at V and 5 bases at J, with 21 bases between. CDR1 is LGHNT, CDR2 FRNRAP, per germline. CDR3 nucleotides: TGTGCTCGGCCAGTGCCCCCCAAAAGAACTGAAGCTTTCTTT. This sequence encodes CARPVPPKRTEAFF.

This chain uses TRBV9 with TRBJ2-7; D might be TRBD1 (5 bases). The ends were cut back, 0 bases at V and 6 bases at J, with 7 bases in the middle. This CDR3 has 12 residues. Germline CDR1 is SGDLS and CDR2 is YYNGEE. The CDR3 sequence is CASSVAGREQYF. The CDR3 nucleotides read TGTGCCAGCAGCGTAGCAGGGCGCGAGCAGTACTTC.

The chain has TRBV6-2 or TRBV6-3 and TRBJ1-5; 7 positions agree with TRBD1. The J segment lost 3 bases and the V segment lost 5 bases, leaving 10 bases of the junction unmatched. From germline, CDR1 is MNHEY and CDR2 SVGEGT. The CDR3 extends over 16 amino acids. CDR3 DNA sequence: TGTGCCAGCAGTGGGGGATCAGGGGGGGTCAATCAGCCCCAGCATTTT. Its protein product is CASSGGSGGVNQPQHF.